This T cell receptor beta chain was obtained from a study of blood T cells in healthy people across ages. CDR3 length: 14 amino acids. In germline, CDR1 is DFQATT, CDR2 SNEGSKA (reference sequence). J gave up 4 bases and V 6 bases, and 9 bases lay outside the gene matches. Comment on this clonotype: Its specificity is unknown.

General study results and limits: Lack of knowledge of donor CMV status possibly confounded expanded clonotype changes.

Combining a sample-barcoded 5' primer with a J-beta primer mix, a second PCR ran for 7 to 11 cycles. Tags on each cDNA molecule came from a template-switch adaptor with 12 random nucleotides. MiXCR, run by TCRdb on the 5' RACE reads, gives a single entry per CDR3 protein. This sample has approximately 960,000 distinct CDR3 sequences, with about 27% found just once. These data also featured in a second study, about T cells of mothers and their children. That publication notes: The data showed no persistent microchimeric T cell clones.

The genes are TRBV20-1 and TRBJ2-3; the match to TRBD2 covers 8 bases. The source of this sequence is a woman aged 40 to 50 in good health. Sequencing input: blood. The CDR3 is CSASDSGAADTQYF. CDR3 DNA sequence: TGCAGTGCATCGGATAGCGGGGCCGCAGATACGCAGTATTTT.